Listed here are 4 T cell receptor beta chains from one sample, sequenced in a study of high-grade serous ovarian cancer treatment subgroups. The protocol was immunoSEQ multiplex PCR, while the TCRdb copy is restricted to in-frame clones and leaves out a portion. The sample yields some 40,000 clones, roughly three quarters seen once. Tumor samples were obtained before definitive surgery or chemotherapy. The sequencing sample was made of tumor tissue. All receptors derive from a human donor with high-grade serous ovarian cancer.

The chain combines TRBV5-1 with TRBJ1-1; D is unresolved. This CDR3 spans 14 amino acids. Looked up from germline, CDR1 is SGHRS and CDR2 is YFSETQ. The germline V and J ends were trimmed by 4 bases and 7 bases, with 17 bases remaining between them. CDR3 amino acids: CASSPQDLGIEAFF. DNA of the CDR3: TGCGCCAGCAGCCCTCAGGACCTTGGGATTGAAGCTTTCTTT.

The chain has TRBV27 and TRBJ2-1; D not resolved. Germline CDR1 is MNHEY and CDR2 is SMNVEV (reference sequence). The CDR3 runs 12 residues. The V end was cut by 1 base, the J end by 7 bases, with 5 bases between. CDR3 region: CASSLLGNEQFF. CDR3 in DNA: TGTGCCAGCAGTTTATTGGGTAATGAGCAGTTCTTC.

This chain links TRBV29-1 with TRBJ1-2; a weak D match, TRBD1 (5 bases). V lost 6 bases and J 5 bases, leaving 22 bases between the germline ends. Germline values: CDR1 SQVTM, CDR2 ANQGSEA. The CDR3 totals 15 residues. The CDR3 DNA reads TGCAGCGTCCCTCGGCGGGGCGAGTTCCTTTATGGCTACACCTTC. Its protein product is CSVPRRGEFLYGYTF.

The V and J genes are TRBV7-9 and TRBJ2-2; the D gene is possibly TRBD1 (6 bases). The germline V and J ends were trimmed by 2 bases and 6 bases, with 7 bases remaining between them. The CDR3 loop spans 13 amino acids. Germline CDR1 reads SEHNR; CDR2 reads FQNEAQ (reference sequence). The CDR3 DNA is TGTGCCAGCAGCTTAACAGGGCCCGGGGAGCTGTTTTTT. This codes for CASSLTGPGELFF.